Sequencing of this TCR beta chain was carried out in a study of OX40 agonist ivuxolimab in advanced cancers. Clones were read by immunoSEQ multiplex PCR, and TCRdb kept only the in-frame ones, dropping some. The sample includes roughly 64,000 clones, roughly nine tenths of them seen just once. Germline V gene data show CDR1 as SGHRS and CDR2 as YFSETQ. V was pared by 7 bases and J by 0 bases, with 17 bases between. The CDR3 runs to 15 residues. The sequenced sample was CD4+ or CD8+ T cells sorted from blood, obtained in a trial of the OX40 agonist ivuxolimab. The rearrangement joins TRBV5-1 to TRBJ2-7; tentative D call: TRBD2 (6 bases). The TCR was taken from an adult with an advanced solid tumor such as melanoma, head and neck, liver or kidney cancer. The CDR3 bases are TGCGCCAGCTGCCGTAGTAGCGGTAACTCCTACGAGCAGTACTTC. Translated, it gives CASCRSSGNSYEQYF.